This TCR beta chain appears in the sequencing data of a study of early T cells in non-severe SARS-CoV-2 infection. Turning to the study itself: Chains were not paired, and sequencing was done on bulk RNA from unsorted whole blood.

This clonotype was seen at least ten times. Its antigen is unknown. Study-wide results and limits: CD4 and private specificities were missed by VDJdb matching, which favored anti-spike CD8 responses.

Unique molecular identifiers tagged individual cDNA molecules. TCRdb reanalysed the 5' RACE reads using MiXCR and keeps one entry per CDR3 protein. The table shows approximately 30,000 distinct CDR3 sequences, with about 7% occurring only once. V trimming: 4 bases; J trimming: 6 bases; junction bases outside the gene matches: 6. CDR3 length: 14 amino acids. Germline V gene data show CDR1 as SGHKS and CDR2 as YYEKEE (reference sequence). The rearrangement links TRBV5-5 to TRBJ2-7; TRBD1 agrees at 11 bases. This sample comprised whole blood, obtained at baseline. The sequence was obtained from an adult who was a healthcare worker with PCR-confirmed SARS-CoV-2 infection or an uninfected control (not recorded which). The CDR3 region is CASSIGQGAGEQYF. DNA of the CDR3: TGTGCCAGCAGCATAGGACAGGGGGCCGGCGAGCAGTACTTC.